This T cell receptor beta chain came from a study of response to subunit inactivated influenza vaccine. Study-wide results and caveats: Authors suggested each seasonal flu vaccination may recruit only limited numbers of new T cells.

In TCRdb, the RT-PCR reads were re-called with MiXCR into one record per CDR3 protein. The sample lists under 550,000 distinct CDR3 sequences, less than 8% seen once, with over 10% in the top ten. Many counts were recorded for this clonotype. The antigen is undetermined. Germline assignment: CDR1 KGHDR and CDR2 SFDVKD. This CDR3 spans 15 amino acids. The V end was cut by 0 bases, the J end by 9 bases, with 14 bases between. This sequence joins TRBV24-1 and TRBJ2-1, with D hard to call. This specimen was PBMCs from blood, taken less than 30 months after vaccination. This clonotype originated in a man in his fifties or sixties who received an inactivated influenza vaccine. The CDR3 protein is CATSDLTKGMGEQFF. As DNA, the CDR3 is TGTGCCACCAGTGATTTGACCAAAGGAATGGGTGAGCAGTTCTTC.